This entry concerns a single TCR beta chain. Its antigen is as yet unknown. CD4+ T cells from unexposed donors were obtained before the COVID-19 pandemic (2011-2018). After about ten days of culture, CD4+ T cells were isolated. Cultures held 1.5 million to 2.5 million PBMCs per well with around 9.4 IU/ml IL-2. Germline V gene lookup returns CDR1 LNHNV and CDR2 YYDKDF (reference sequence). This CDR3 is 14 amino acids long. V was cut by 0 bases and J by 2 bases, with 8 bases left in between. The method was immunoSEQ multiplex PCR; TCRdb's version includes in-frame clones alone and lacks a portion of them. This table holds some 25,000 clones, 77% found once. The data derive from a study of CD4 T cells in relation to SARS-CoV-2 and coronaviruses. Study results and limitations: No crossreactivity against non-spike viral proteins was tested here.

The rearrangement links TRBV15 to TRBJ2-7; the D gene is possibly TRBD2 (7 bases). The sequence was obtained from a human donor in good health. Sequenced sample: CD4+ T cells from PBMCs, cultured in vitro. CDR3 DNA: TGTGCCACCAGCAGAGAGCGGGGGCCCTACGAGCAGTACTTC. Translation: CATSRERGPYEQYF.